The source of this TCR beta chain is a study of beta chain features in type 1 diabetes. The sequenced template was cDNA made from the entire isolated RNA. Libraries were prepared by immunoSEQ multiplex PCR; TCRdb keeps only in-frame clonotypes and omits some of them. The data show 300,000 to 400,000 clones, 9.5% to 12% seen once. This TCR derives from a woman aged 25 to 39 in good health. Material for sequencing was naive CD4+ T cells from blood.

CDR3 loop: CASSLVLAGKLTYTDTQYF. Written as DNA, the CDR3 is TGTGCCAGCAGCTTAGTTTTAGCGGGAAAGCTTACCTACACAGATACGCAGTATTTT. V usage is TRBV11-2 and J usage is TRBJ2-3, with TRBD2 matching 8 bases. V was clipped by 1 base and J by 2 bases; unmatched bases: 14. Germline-derived CDR1 and CDR2 are SGHAT and FQNNGV. The CDR3 is made up of 19 amino acids.